The 12 T cell receptor beta chains listed next were all sequenced from one sample in a study of blood T cells in healthy people across ages. Primers used in a second PCR of about 7 to 11 cycles were a sample-barcoded 5' primer and a J-beta primer mix. TCRdb reprocessed the 5' RACE reads with MiXCR, giving one entry per CDR3 protein. The sample includes hundreds of thousands of distinct CDR3 sequences, under 30% of them seen just once. Source material: blood. The receptors shown here come from an elderly woman in good health.

This clonotype was detected ten times or more. The V gene is TRBV15, the J gene TRBJ1-1; D unresolved. This CDR3 has 14 amino acids. CDR1 and CDR2 (germline): LNHNV, YYDKDF (reference sequence). The V end was cut by 0 bases, the J end by 5 bases, with 10 bases between. CDR3 in amino acids: CATSRDSFLTEAFF. In nucleotides, the CDR3 is TGTGCCACCAGCAGAGATTCCTTTCTGACTGAAGCTTTCTTT.

A note on this clonotype: This CDR3 is missing its conserved last phenylalanine or tryptophan, likely due to a read error. This chain connects TRBV20-1 to TRBJ1-1; D is unclear. Germline CDR1 and CDR2: DFQATT and SNEGSKA (reference sequence). V was shortened by 3 bases and J by 5 bases, with 13 bases between the two germline ends. The CDR3 length is 13 residues. CDR3 loop: CSASLSGDTEAFL. The CDR3 nucleotides read TGCAGTGCTAGTCTTTCGGGAGATACTGAAGCTTTCTTG.

The sample holds many counts of this clonotype. The chain is built from TRBV15 and TRBJ2-7; the match to TRBD1 covers 8 bases. CDR1 and CDR2 from the germline V gene are LNHNV and YYDKDF (reference sequence). Germline trimming cut 2 bases from V and 0 bases from J; bases unmatched to any gene: 9. The CDR3 extends over 17 amino acids. CDR3 sequence (DNA): TGTGCCACCAGCAGAAGTGACACAGGGGGTTACTCCTACGAGCAGTACTTC. This sequence encodes CATSRSDTGGYSYEQYF.

This clonotype was observed at least ten times. V and J are TRBV7-2 and TRBJ1-5; a possible D gene is TRBD1 (6 bases). This CDR3 has 15 amino acids. V lost 2 bases and J 4 bases, leaving 12 bases between the germline ends. Germline V CDR1 and CDR2: SGHTA, FQGNSA. The CDR3 is CASSLTRTVNQPQHF. The DNA for the CDR3 is TGTGCCAGCAGCTTAACCCGGACAGTTAATCAGCCCCAGCATTTT.

This clonotype has a count of ten or more. The gene calls are TRBV7-2 and TRBJ1-5, with D possibly being TRBD1 (5 bases). V was clipped by 4 bases and J by 0 bases, with 10 bases between them. This CDR3 has 15 residues. Germline V gene data show CDR1 as SGHTA and CDR2 as FQGNSA. CDR3 sequence (DNA): TGTGCCAGCAGCTCGGAACAGGATAGCAATCAGCCCCAGCATTTT. This sequence encodes CASSSEQDSNQPQHF.

The sample holds many counts of this clonotype. CDR3 DNA sequence: TGTGCCAGCATCCGAACCTTCGAGGTGGGCGAGCAGTACTTC. Protein sequence: CASIRTFEVGEQYF. The chain links TRBV6-1 to TRBJ2-7; D is uncertain. The CDR3 sequence is 14 residues long. Per the germline V gene, CDR1 is MNHNS and CDR2 is SASEGT. V lost 7 bases and J 6 bases, leaving 19 bases between the germline ends.

This clonotype was observed at least ten times. The rearrangement uses TRBV30 and TRBJ1-2; 9 nucleotides align to TRBD1. The CDR3 length is 15 residues. The trim removed 0 bases at V and 0 bases at J, leaving 2 bases unmatched. The V gene's germline CDR1 is GTSNPN and CDR2 SVGIG (reference sequence). The CDR3 nucleotides read TGTGCCTGGAGTGTACAGGGGGCAGCTAACTATGGCTACACCTTC. This sequence encodes CAWSVQGAANYGYTF.

This clonotype appeared many times. The V gene is TRBV11-2, the J gene TRBJ2-5, with D perhaps assigned TRBD1 or TRBD2 (5 bases each). Trimming removed 2 bases at V and 1 base at J, with 11 bases between. The CDR3 spans 15 residues. The germline V gene has CDR1 SGHAT and CDR2 FQNNGV. CDR3 protein: CASSLRFGTQETQYF. The CDR3 nucleotides are TGTGCCAGCAGCTTAAGGTTTGGGACCCAAGAGACCCAGTACTTC.

At least ten counts were recorded for this clonotype. The J gene is TRBJ2-1, the V gene TRBV7-2; 9 nucleotides agree with TRBD2. CDR1 and CDR2 from the germline V gene are SGHTA and FQGNSA. The CDR3 runs to 16 residues. V lost 2 bases and J lost 8; bases outside the gene matches: 10. In nucleotides, the CDR3 is TGTGCCAGCAGCTTACAGCGGGGGGCGTATAACGATGAGCAGTTCTTC. Amino acids: CASSLQRGAYNDEQFF.

The chain links TRBV7-2 to TRBJ2-7; the D gene is possibly TRBD1 (5 bases). The germline V and J ends were trimmed by 5 bases and 0 bases, with 14 bases remaining between them. This CDR3 spans 15 amino acids. Germline-derived CDR1 and CDR2 are SGHTA and FQGNSA. The CDR3 sequence: CASSPMPDSSYEQYF. The CDR3 nucleotides read TGTGCCAGCAGCCCAATGCCAGACAGCTCCTACGAGCAGTACTTC.

This clonotype appeared a few times. The V gene is TRBV28, the J gene TRBJ2-5, with D possibly being TRBD1 (7 bases). CDR3 length: 13 residues. Germline values: CDR1 MDHEN, CDR2 SYDVKM. V gave up 6 bases and J gave up 4 bases, with 12 bases separating them. The CDR3 nucleotides are TGTGCCAGCAGGCGGCAGGGGGGAGAGACCCAGTACTTC. This translates into CASRRQGGETQYF.

This chain uses TRBV20-1 with TRBJ2-1; D might be TRBD2 (6 bases). The J call is doubtful: the DNA matches TRBJ2-7 better. CDR3 length equals 14 residues. Germline-derived CDR1 and CDR2 are DFQATT and SNEGSKA (reference sequence). CDR3 sequence: CSPEGPGALNEQYF. CDR3 bases: TGCAGTCCGGAAGGGCCGGGAGCCCTCAATGAGCAGTACTTC.